The following is a T cell receptor beta chain sequence with its context. Its target is not known. The sample originates from a study of cytomegalovirus exposure and HLA in healthy donors. About the research overall: For the roughly 400 genotyped donors, 81% fell within the Caucasian-associated ancestry cluster. Broader study findings: The study recorded fewer than 200 TCR beta chains that were cytomegalovirus-associated. Most subjects had HLA-A and HLA-B alleles reportedly predicted accurately by TCR beta sequences. High sensitivity and specificity were reportedly achieved when the classifier diagnosed cytomegalovirus status.

PCR employed 60 Vbeta and 13 Jbeta primers. TCRdb keeps only in-frame clones here, not all; method: immunoSEQ multiplex PCR. The sample consists of 220,000 or so clones, roughly 75% of them appearing once. The V gene lost 2 bases and the J gene lost 7 bases, with 14 bases spanning the gap. There are 14 residues in the CDR3. Germline values: CDR1 ENHRY, CDR2 SYGVKD. The sequenced material came from PBMCs. The receptor's source is a woman in her thirties in good health and CMV-seronegative. The chain links TRBV10-3 to TRBJ2-5; D might be TRBD1 (5 bases). CDR3 nucleotides: TGTGCCATCAGTGAGAATCCAGGGAAGGGGACCCAGTACTTC. The encoded protein is CAISENPGKGTQYF.